This T cell receptor beta chain was observed in a study of T cells after yellow fever vaccination (dated by TCRdb to the late 2010s). Notes on the research overall: The SMART-Seq v4 Ultra Low Input RNA kit was used to prepare libraries from fractions with low cell numbers. Blood samples were taken at several timepoints before and after primary and secondary immunization, and bulk PBMC replicates and cell subsets were isolated. Bulk TCR alpha and beta repertoires were sequenced longitudinally to track T-cell clones before and after primary and booster YFV17D yellow fever vaccination. Two healthy male donors, one aged 18 to 29 and one aged 30 to 40 years, made up the cohort.

The meaning of the sample's treatment or condition label: live attenuated yellow fever vaccine strain. At each blood-draw timepoint, two biological replicates of bulk PBMCs were obtained. A standard Ficoll-Paque protocol was used to isolate PBMCs from peripheral blood. RNA was extracted with TriZol from bulk PBMCs, CD4 and CD8 fractions, and dextramer-positive and dextramer-negative fractions. The research as a whole found: Because only two donors were included in the study, the extent to which the findings can be generalized is limited. Computational filtering was required because FACS-sorted repertoires could contain abundant contaminating clonotypes from the bulk population. The secondary T-cell response was found to be weaker but faster than the primary response, with a peak reached on day 5 rather than on day 15. Most clones expanded after primary vaccination were re-detected after the booster (almost 97% of CD4 and around 88% of CD8), suggesting broad memory maintenance. A small share of clonotypes occurred in both CD4 and CD8 compartments, likely arising from convergent recombination.

From cysteine to phenylalanine, the CDR3 is 14 amino acids long. Kept here is only the CDR3 DNA, which spans 42 bases and is read in frame from base 1. V and J lose 6 bases and 7 bases, and a span of 16 bases separates them. TCR cDNA was synthesized by 5'RACE template switching, which introduced a universal primer site and unique molecular identifiers. cDNA synthesis was primed from both the TCR alpha and TCR beta constant segments. Two PCR steps were used to amplify libraries, with sample barcodes and sequencing adapters being added in the second step. Sequencing of libraries was done on Illumina HiSeq 2500 (2x100 bp) or NovaSeq (2x150 bp). The original methods were these. MIGEC handled demultiplexing of reads and collapsing into UMI consensus sequences, while MiXCR performed V(D)J alignment. Clonotypes responding to the vaccine were identified with edgeR on replicate PBMC samples, with the criteria of FDR below 0.01 and a log2 fold change above 5 up to day 15. Bulk clonotypes were assigned CD4 or CD8 identity according to which sequenced CD4 or CD8 repertoire held them at higher abundance. The raw public reads went through TCRdb reprocessing: fastp at Q25, MiXCR clone calling, in-frame beta chains kept. Identical CDR3 protein sequences are pooled into one entry, listed with their most common genes and DNA. The V and J calls here are based on TCRdb, not the publication. This sample lists around 340,000 distinct CDR3 sequences; 8% to 10% were detected once. Of the sample, roughly 18% is held by the ten largest clones.

In this sample, this clonotype turned up a few times. Its antigen target is currently unknown. Base qualities are not at hand, and no much larger clone is one base apart. This clonotype originated in a man aged 18 to 35 who received the YFV17D yellow fever vaccine. This sample comprised PBMCs, obtained on the day of the first yellow fever vaccination. The chain is made from TRBV12-3 or TRBV12-4 and TRBJ2-1; tentative D gene TRBD2, with 7 bases matching. The CDR3 here reads CASSSGGGQNEQFF. The DNA sequence follows: TGTGCCAGCAGCTCTGGGGGGGGCCAGAATGAGCAGTTCTTC.